Listed here is a single TCR beta chain. This record comes from a study of blood T cell repertoires in COVID-19. With V trimmed by 4 bases and J by 2 bases, 11 bases remained unmatched. This CDR3 spans 17 amino acids. Germline V gene lookup returns CDR1 SGHRS and CDR2 YFSETQ. Authors' analysis steps: Amplification with reference gene primers provided the estimates of nucleated cell counts. This table comes from immunoSEQ multiplex PCR, and its TCRdb copy is limited to in-frame clones, with some not included. The D gene and trimming were derived from the DNA, and the V and J assignments and clone size from that table. The profile shows a few hundred thousand clones, less than 90% of them singletons.

Sequencing used PBMCs or T cells enriched from blood (not recorded which). The TCR comes from a woman younger than 45 who had recovered from COVID-19. V and J are TRBV5-1 and TRBJ2-1; 8 bases map to TRBD2. The chain's CDR3 is CASSPSPGGGPYNEQFF. The CDR3 DNA follows: TGCGCCAGCAGCCCCTCCCCCGGGGGGGGGCCCTACAATGAGCAGTTCTTC.